The 3 T cell receptor beta chains listed next were all sequenced from one sample in a study of T cells in localized non-small cell lung cancer. Sequencing used immunoSEQ multiplex PCR; TCRdb keeps in-frame clones, though not all of them. The table has 30,000 to 40,000 clones, around 82% seen once. Sequences were derived from peripheral blood, sampled before any cancer treatment. The receptors come from a male donor older than 55 with stage II squamous cell lung carcinoma.

The table lists this clone with a count of one. This chain links TRBV30 with TRBJ1-2, with D unresolved. From germline, CDR1 is GTSNPN and CDR2 SVGIG (reference sequence). The CDR3 contains 10 residues. V lost 7 bases and J 8 bases, leaving 11 bases between the germline ends. As DNA, the CDR3 is TGTGCCTTGGATGTCGGGGGCTACACCTTC. Translated: CALDVGGYTF.

V and J are TRBV2 and TRBJ1-3; TRBD1 matches 8 bases. The V and J ends lost 3 bases and 3 bases, in that order; junction bases with no gene match: 4. The CDR3 runs 15 residues. Germline values: CDR1 SNHLY, CDR2 FYNNEI. CDR3 amino acids: CASSEAGGYGNTIYF. The CDR3 coding sequence is TGTGCCAGCAGTGAGGCAGGGGGCTATGGAAACACCATATATTTT.

V usage is TRBV11-2 and J usage is TRBJ2-5; the D is unclear. The V and J ends lost 1 base and 5 bases respectively, with 14 bases between them. The CDR3 spans 15 residues. Germline CDR1 and CDR2: SGHAT and FQNNGV. The CDR3 here is CASSLGQQLGETQYF. CDR3 nucleotide sequence: TGTGCCAGCAGCTTAGGCCAGCAACTCGGGGAGACCCAGTACTTC. The complete variable domain, with remaining parts taken from reference TRBV11-2 and TRBJ2-5, reads EAGVAQSPRYKIIEKRQSVAFWCNPISGHATLYWYQQILGQGPKLLIQFQNNGVVDDSQLPKDRFSAERLKGVDSTLKIQPAKLEDSAVYLCASSLGQQLGETQYFGPGTRLLVL.